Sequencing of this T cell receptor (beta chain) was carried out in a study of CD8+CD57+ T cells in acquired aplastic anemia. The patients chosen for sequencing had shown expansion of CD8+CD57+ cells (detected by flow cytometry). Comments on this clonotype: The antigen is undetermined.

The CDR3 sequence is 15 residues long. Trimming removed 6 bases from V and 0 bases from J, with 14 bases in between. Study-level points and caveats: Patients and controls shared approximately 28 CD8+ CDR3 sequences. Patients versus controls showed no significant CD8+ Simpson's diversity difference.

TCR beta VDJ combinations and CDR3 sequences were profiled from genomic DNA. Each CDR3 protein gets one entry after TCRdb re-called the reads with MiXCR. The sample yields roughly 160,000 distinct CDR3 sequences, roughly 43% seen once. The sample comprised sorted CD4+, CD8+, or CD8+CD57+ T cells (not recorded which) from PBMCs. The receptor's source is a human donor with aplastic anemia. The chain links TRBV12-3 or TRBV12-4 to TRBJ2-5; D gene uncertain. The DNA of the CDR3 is TGTGCCAGCAGCCTGGCTGGCAGATACCAAGAGACCCAGTACTTC. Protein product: CASSLAGRYQETQYF.